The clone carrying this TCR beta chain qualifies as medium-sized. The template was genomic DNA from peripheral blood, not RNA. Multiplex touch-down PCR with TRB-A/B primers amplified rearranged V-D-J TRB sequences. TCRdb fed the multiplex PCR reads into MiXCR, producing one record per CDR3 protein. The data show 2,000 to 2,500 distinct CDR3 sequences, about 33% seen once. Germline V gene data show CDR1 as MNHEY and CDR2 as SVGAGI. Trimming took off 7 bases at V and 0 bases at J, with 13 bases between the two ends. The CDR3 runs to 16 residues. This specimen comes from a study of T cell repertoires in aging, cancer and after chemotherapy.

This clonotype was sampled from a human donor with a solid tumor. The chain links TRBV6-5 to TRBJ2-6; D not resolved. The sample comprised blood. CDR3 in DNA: TGTGCCAGCACGGGCAGGTTAGCCTCTGGGGCCAACGTCCTGACTTTC. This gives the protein CASTGRLASGANVLTF.